This note documents a single T cell receptor beta chain sequence. What antigen it recognizes has not been identified. Base qualities are not provided; no much larger clone lies one nucleotide away. Stable Graves' hyperthyroidism was defined as no progression to ophthalmopathy during 18 months of follow-up. Hyperthyroidism patients were aged 18 to 65 years and newly diagnosed, with disease duration of less than 2 months. Patients with uncontrolled infections, other autoimmune diseases, pregnancy or lactation were excluded. Diagnoses were established on the basis of clinical symptoms, serum thyroxine and TRAb, thyroid ultrasound, and orbital computed tomography. Trizol reagent was used to extract total RNA, and RNA quality was then checked on an Agilent 2100 Bioanalyzer. This sample was taken from a study of T cells in Graves' hyperthyroidism and ophthalmopathy (dated by TCRdb to between 2018 and 2021). About the investigation overall: To identify TCR V-J signatures that set the groups apart, the researchers used a discovery cohort of 100 patients, made up of 40 to 45 with Graves' ophthalmopathy and 57 with stable Graves' hyperthyroidism. According to the paper, TCR Vbeta CDR3 sequencing was carried out on some 130 peripheral blood samples, which came from approximately 41 ophthalmopathy, around 74 hyperthyroidism and approximately 17 progressor patients. The 95 to 100 discovery patients were randomly divided into training and test sets at a 7:3 ratio. In addition, the study compared T-cell repertoires in thyroid tissue and in blood from several Graves' hyperthyroidism patients. Whether ophthalmopathy could be predicted prospectively was tested in an independent validation cohort made up of under 20 hyperthyroidism patients plus 17 patients who later progressed to ophthalmopathy. Following sampling, methimazole starting at 30 mg daily was given to hyperthyroidism patients, and high-dose intravenous methylprednisolone was given to ophthalmopathy patients. What the authors observed across the whole study: Sample size was not statistically predetermined, and investigators were not blinded to group allocation. During validation, the model predicted progression to ophthalmopathy a median of roughly 7.1 months ahead of onset, with around 71% sensitivity and about 75% specificity. Ophthalmopathy was separated from stable hyperthyroidism by a 13 V-J signature model, with approximately 90% sensitivity and roughly 81% specificity obtained in cross-validation and 80%/75% obtained in testing. Most expanded thyroid clonotypes (frequency above 0.001) were also found in blood, which suggests that blood repertoires may mirror thyroid immune responses.

The TCR beta CDR3 regions were amplified from RNA transcripts. A first-round RT-PCR of the TCR CDR3 used the HTBI primer set with the Qiagen OneStep RT-PCR kit. A second multiplex PCR round built the libraries, followed by size selection and purification. Paired-end sequencing of the libraries was performed with 100 bp reads on an Illumina HiSeq2000. The study's own analysis went as follows. Raw data were processed with SOAPnuke, discarding reads with adapters, uncalled bases, mean Phred below 15, or no exact constant-primer or identifier match. COPE v1.2.5 was used to merge high-quality paired reads, and clonotypes were defined as unique nucleotide sequences. Clonotypes were aligned to IMGT TRBV, TRBD and TRBJ reference segments using MiTCR v1.1. Analysis was restricted to V-J combinations with a frequency above 0.0001, which covered roughly 99% of repertoires. A TCS score was defined as the ratio between F50 (clonal expansion) and ExV (chaos), using BLOSUM62-based TCRdist between CDR3 peptides within each V-J. Welch's t-statistics and random forest reduced roughly 540 V-J features to 10 to 15, which were used in a naive Bayes classifier (R e1071). Thyroid-blood repertoire similarity was quantified with the Morisita-Horn index. The public reads were run again by TCRdb, first through fastp at Q25 and then through MiXCR, and only productive beta chains were kept. Here each entry gathers all rows of one CDR3 protein and keeps the most common genes and DNA. These V and J calls rely on TCRdb rather than the paper's analysis. The sample has a few hundred thousand distinct CDR3 sequences on record, 35% to 55% of them singletons. In total, the top ten clones hold around 7.7% of the sample.

V loses 1 base of germline sequence and J loses 0 bases, and the interval between the two ends is 13 bases. The CDR3 holds 17 amino acids from the cysteine to the phenylalanine. Of all the DNA, just the CDR3 is kept, 51 bases in frame from base 1. According to the germline V gene, CDR1 reads KGHDR and CDR2 reads SFDVKD. This sequence uses TRBV24-1 and TRBJ2-3, with the D gene not clear enough to name. Sequenced: peripheral blood or thyroid tissue (not recorded which). The sequence was obtained from a young woman with Graves' hyperthyroidism. CDR3 loop: CATSDFGLTTSTDTQYF. The nucleotide sequence is TGTGCCACCAGTGATTTTGGCCTCACAACTAGCACAGATACGCAGTATTTT.